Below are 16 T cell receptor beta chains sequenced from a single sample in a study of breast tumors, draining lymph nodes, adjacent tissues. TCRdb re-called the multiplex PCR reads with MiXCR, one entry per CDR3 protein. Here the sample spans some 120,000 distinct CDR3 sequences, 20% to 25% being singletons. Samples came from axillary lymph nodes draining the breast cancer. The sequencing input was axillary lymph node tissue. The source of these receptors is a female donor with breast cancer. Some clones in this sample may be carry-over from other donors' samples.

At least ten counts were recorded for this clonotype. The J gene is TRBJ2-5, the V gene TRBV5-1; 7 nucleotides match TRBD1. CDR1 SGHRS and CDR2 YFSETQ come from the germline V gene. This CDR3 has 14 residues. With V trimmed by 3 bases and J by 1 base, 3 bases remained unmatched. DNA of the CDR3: TGCGCCAGCAGCTCATACAGGGGCCAAGAGACCCAGTACTTC. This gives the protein CASSSYRGQETQYF.

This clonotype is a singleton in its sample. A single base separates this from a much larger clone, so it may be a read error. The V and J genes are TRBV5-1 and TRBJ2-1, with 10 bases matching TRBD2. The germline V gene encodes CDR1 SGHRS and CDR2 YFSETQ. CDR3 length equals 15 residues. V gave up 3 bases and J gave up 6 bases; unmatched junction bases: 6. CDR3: CASSWSGRDCNEQFF. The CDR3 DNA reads TGCGCCAGCAGCTGGAGCGGGAGGGATTGCAATGAGCAGTTCTTC.

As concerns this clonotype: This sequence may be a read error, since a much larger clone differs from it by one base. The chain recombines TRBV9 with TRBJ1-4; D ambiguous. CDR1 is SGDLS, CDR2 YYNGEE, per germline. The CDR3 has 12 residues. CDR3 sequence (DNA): TGTGCCAGCAGCCTTCAGGATGAAAAACCGTTTTTT. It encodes CASSLQDEKPFF.

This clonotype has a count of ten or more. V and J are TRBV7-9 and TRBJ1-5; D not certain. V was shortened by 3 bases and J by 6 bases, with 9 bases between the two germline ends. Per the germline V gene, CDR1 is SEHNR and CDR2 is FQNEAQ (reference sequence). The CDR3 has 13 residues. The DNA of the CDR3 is TGTGCCAGCAGCTTTGCCCGGGGTCAGCCCCAGCATTTT. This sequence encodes CASSFARGQPQHF.

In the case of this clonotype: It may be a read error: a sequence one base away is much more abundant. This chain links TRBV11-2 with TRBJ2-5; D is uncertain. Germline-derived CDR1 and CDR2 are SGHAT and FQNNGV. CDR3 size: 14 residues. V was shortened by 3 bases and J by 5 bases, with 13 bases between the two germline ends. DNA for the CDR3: TGTGCCAGCAGCTTCCGCTGGCAGGCGGAGACCCAGTACTTC. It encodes CASSFRWQAETQYF.

For the CDR3, the DNA is TGTGCCAGCAGTGGGACAGGGCTCTCCGAGACCCAGTACTTC. It translates to CASSGTGLSETQYF. V is TRBV28 and J is TRBJ2-5; TRBD1 aligns across 9 bases. V lost 5 bases, J lost 5 bases, and 6 bases stayed unmatched. The length of the CDR3 is 14 residues. Per the germline V gene, CDR1 is MDHEN and CDR2 is SYDVKM.

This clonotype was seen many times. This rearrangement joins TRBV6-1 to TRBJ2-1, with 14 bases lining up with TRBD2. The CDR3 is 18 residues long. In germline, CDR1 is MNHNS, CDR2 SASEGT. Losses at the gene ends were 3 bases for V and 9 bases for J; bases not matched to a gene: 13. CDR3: CASSDDIGTSGSISEQFF. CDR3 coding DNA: TGTGCCAGCAGTGACGACATTGGGACTAGCGGGAGCATTAGTGAGCAGTTCTTC.

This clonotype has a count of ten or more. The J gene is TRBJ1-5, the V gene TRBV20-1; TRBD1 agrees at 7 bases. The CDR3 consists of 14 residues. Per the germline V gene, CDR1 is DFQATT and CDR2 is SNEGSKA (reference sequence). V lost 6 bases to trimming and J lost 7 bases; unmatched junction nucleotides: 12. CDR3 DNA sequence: TGCAGTGCAGCCGGACAGGTAGATGGCCAGCCCCAGCATTTT. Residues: CSAAGQVDGQPQHF.

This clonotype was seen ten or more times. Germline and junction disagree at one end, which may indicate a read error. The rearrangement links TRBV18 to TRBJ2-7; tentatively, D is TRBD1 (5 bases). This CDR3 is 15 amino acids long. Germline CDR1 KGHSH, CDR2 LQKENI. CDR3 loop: CASSLEQDSSYERYF. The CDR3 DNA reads TGTGCCAGCTCACTCGAACAGGATTCCTCCTACGAGCGGTACTTC.

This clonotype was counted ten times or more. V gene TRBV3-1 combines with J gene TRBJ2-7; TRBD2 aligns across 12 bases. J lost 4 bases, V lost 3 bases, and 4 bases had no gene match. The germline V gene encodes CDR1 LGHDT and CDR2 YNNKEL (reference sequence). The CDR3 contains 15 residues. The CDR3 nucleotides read TGTGCCAGCAGCCAGGAAACTAGCGGGAGGTACGAGCAGTACTTC. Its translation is CASSQETSGRYEQYF.

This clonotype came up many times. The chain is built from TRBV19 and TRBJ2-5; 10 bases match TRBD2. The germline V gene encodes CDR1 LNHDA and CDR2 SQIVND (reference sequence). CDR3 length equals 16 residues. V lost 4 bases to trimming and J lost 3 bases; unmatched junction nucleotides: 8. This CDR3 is CASSRGRLAGEETQYF. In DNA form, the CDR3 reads TGTGCCAGTAGTAGGGGGCGCCTAGCGGGAGAAGAGACCCAGTACTTC.

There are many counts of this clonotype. DNA for the CDR3: TGCAGCGGCGGGAGGGCCGACACCGGGGAGCTGTTTTTT. Protein: CSGGRADTGELFF. The rearrangement links TRBV29-1 to TRBJ2-2, with 9 positions matching TRBD2. Germline values: CDR1 SQVTM, CDR2 ANQGSEA. This CDR3 is built from 13 residues. Losses at the gene ends were 7 bases for V and 3 bases for J; bases not matched to a gene: 3.

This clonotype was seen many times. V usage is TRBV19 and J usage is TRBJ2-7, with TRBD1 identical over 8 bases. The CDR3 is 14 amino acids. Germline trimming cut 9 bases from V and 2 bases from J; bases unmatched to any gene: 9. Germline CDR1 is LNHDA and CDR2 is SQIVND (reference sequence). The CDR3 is CASSLGQGTYEQYF. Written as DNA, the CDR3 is TGTGCCAGCAGCCTAGGACAGGGAACCTACGAGCAGTACTTC.

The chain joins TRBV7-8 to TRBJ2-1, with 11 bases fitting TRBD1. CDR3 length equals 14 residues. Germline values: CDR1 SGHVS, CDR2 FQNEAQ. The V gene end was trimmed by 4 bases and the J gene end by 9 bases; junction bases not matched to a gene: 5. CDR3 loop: CASSSWTGGGEQFF. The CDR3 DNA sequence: TGTGCCAGCAGCTCATGGACAGGGGGCGGTGAGCAGTTCTTC.

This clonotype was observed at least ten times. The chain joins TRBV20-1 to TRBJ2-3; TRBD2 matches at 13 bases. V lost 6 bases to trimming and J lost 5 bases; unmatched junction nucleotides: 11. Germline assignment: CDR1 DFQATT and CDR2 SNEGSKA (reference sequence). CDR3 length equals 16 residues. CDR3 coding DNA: TGCAGTGCGCCCGCCCGGACTAGCGGGAGAGTAGATACGCAGTATTTT. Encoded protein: CSAPARTSGRVDTQYF.

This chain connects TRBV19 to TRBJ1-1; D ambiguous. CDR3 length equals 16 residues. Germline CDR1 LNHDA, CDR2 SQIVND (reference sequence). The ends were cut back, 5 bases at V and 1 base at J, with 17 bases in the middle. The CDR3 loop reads CASSPNRVRKNTEAFF. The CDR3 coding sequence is TGTGCCAGTAGTCCCAACAGAGTGAGAAAGAACACTGAAGCTTTCTTT.